Sequencing of this TCR beta chain was carried out in a study of T cells in Graves' hyperthyroidism and ophthalmopathy. The CDR3 totals 14 residues. V lost 5 bases and J lost 5, with 10 bases in between. CDR1 and CDR2 (germline): SNHLY, FYNNEI. Authors of the study amplified TCR beta CDR3 regions from RNA transcripts. With the HTBI primer set, the TCR CDR3 went through a first round of RT-PCR. MiXCR, applied by TCRdb to the multiplex PCR reads, yields one record per CDR3 protein. The table lists approximately 510,000 distinct CDR3 sequences, approximately 48% of them singletons. This clonotype was picked up one time.

The chain combines TRBV2 with TRBJ1-6; possible D gene TRBD1, 6 bases. Specimen: peripheral blood or thyroid tissue (not recorded which). The clonotype comes from an adult woman with Graves' disease, either hyperthyroidism or ophthalmopathy (not recorded which). CDR3 region: CASSPGQNNSPLHF. For the CDR3, the DNA is TGTGCCAGCAGTCCAGGACAGAATAATTCACCCCTCCACTTT.